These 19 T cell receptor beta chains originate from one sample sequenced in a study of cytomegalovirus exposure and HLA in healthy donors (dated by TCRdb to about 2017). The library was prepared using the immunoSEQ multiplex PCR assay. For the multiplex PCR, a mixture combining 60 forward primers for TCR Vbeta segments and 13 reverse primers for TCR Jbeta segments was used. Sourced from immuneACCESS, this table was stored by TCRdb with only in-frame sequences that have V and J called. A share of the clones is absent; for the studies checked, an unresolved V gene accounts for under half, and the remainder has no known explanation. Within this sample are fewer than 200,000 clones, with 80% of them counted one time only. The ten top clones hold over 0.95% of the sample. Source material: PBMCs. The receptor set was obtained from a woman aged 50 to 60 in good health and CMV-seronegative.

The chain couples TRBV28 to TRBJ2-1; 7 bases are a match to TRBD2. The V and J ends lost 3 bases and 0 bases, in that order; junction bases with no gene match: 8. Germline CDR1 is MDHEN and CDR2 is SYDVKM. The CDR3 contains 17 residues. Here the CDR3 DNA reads TGTGCCAGCAGTTTTCTAAGCGGGGTGAGCTCCTACAATGAGCAGTTCTTC. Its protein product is CASSFLSGVSSYNEQFF.

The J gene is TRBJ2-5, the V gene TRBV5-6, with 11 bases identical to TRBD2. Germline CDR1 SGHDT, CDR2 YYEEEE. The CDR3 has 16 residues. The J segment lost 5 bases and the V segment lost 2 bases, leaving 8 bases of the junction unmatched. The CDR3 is CASSFQGLAVRETQYF. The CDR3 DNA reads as TGTGCCAGCAGCTTCCAGGGACTAGCGGTGAGGGAGACCCAGTACTTC.

The CDR3 reads CASRPRGDTEAFF. The CDR3 nucleotides are TGTGCCAGCAGACCCCGGGGGGACACTGAAGCTTTCTTT. The J gene is TRBJ1-1, the V gene TRBV6-5; D perhaps matches TRBD1 (5 bases). This CDR3 is 13 amino acids long. Trimming shortened V by 6 bases and J by 3 bases, and 11 bases separated the two germline ends. CDR1 and CDR2 from the germline V gene are MNHEY and SVGAGI.

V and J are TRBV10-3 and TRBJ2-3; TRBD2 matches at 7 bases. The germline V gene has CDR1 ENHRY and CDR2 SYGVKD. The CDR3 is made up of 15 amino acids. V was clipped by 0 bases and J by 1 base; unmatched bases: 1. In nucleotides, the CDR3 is TGTGCCATCAGTGAGTCGGCGGGGGGCACAGATACGCAGTATTTT. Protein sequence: CAISESAGGTDTQYF.

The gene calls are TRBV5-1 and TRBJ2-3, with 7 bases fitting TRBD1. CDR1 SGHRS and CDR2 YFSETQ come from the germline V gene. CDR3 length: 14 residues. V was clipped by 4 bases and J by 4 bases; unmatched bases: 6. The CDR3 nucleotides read TGCGCCAGCAGCATTGCTACAGGGGCAGATACGCAGTATTTT. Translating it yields CASSIATGADTQYF. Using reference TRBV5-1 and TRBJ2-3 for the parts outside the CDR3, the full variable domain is KAGVTQTPRYLIKTRGQQVTLSCSPISGHRSVSWYQQTPGQGLQFLFEYFSETQRNKGNFPGRFSGRQFSNSRSEMNVSTLELGDSALYLCASSIATGADTQYFGPGTRLTVL.

Written as DNA, the CDR3 is TGTGCCAGCAGTCCTGGCACCTTTAACTATGGCTACACCTTC. Translation gives CASSPGTFNYGYTF. V and J are TRBV6-5 and TRBJ1-2, with unresolved D. This CDR3 is built from 14 residues. CDR1 and CDR2 (germline): MNHEY, SVGAGI. The V end was cut by 5 bases, the J end by 1 base, with 11 bases between.

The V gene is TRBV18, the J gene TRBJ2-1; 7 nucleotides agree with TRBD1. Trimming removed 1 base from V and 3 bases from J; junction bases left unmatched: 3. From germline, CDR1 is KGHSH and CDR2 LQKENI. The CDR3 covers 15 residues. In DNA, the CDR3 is TGTGCCAGCTCACCACTAGGACAGGACTACAATGAGCAGTTCTTC. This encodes CASSPLGQDYNEQFF.

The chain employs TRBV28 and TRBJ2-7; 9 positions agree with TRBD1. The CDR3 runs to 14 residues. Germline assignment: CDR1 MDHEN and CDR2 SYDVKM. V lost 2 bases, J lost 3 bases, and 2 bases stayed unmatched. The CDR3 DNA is TGTGCCAGCAGTTTACGGGACAGGGACTACGAGCAGTACTTC. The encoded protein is CASSLRDRDYEQYF.

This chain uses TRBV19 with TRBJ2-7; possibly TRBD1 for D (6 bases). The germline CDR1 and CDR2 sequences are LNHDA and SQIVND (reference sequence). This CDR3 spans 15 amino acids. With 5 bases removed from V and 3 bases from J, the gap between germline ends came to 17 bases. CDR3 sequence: CASSASGEFIYEQYF. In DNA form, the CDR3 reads TGTGCCAGTAGTGCATCAGGGGAATTCATCTACGAGCAGTACTTC.

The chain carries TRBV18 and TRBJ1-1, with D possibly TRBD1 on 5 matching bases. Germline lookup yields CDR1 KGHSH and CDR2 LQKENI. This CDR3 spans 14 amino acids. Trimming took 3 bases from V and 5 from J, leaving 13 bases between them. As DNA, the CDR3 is TGTGCCAGCTCACCCGTGGCGGGGGAGACTGAAGCTTTCTTT. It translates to CASSPVAGETEAFF. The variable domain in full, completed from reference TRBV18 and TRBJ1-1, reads NAGVMQNPRHLVRRRGQEARLRCSPMKGHSHVYWYRQLPEEGLKFMVYLQKENIIDESGMPKERFSAEFPKEGPSILRIQQVVRGDSAAYFCASSPVAGETEAFFGQGTRLTVV.

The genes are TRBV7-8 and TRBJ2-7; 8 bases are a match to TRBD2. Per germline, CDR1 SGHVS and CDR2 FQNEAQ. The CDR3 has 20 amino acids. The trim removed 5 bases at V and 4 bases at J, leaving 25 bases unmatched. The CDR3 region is CASSPGAGVIAGPTDYEQYF. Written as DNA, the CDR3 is TGTGCCAGCAGCCCTGGGGCAGGGGTAATAGCGGGACCCACGGATTACGAGCAGTACTTC.

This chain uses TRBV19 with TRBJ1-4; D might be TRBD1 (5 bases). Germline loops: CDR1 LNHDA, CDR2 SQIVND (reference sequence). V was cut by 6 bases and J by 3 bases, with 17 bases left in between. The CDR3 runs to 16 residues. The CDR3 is CASSRGGSGANEKLFF. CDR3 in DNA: TGTGCCAGTAGCCGTGGGGGTTCGGGGGCTAATGAAAAACTGTTTTTT.

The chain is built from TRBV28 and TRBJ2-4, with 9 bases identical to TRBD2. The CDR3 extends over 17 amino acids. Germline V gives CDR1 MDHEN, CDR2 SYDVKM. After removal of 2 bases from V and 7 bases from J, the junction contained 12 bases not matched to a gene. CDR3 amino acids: CASSLRSLTAGGNIQYF. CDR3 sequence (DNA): TGTGCCAGCAGTTTACGCTCTCTTACCGCGGGAGGGAACATTCAGTACTTC.

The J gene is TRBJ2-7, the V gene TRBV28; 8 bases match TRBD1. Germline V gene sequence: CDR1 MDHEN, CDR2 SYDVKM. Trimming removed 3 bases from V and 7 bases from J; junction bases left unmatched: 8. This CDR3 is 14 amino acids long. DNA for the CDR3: TGTGCCAGCAGTTTCGCAGGGGGCGTGGGGGAGCAGTACTTC. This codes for CASSFAGGVGEQYF. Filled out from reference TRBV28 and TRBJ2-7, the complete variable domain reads DVKVTQSSRYLVKRTGEKVFLECVQDMDHENMFWYRQDPGLGLRLIYFSYDVKMKEKGDIPEGYSVSREKKERFSLILESASTNQTSMYLCASSFAGGVGEQYFGPGTRLTVT.

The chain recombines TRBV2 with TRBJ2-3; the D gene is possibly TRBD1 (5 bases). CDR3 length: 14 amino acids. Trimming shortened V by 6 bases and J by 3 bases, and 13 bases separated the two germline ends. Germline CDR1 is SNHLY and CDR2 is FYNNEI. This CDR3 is CASRQGPLTDTQYF. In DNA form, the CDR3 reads TGTGCCAGCAGGCAGGGCCCCCTAACAGATACGCAGTATTTT.

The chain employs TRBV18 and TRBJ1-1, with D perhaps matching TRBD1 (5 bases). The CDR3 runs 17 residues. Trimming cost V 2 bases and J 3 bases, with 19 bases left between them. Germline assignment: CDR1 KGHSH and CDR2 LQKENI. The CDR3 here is CASSPIQQGWRDTEAFF. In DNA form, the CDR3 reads TGTGCCAGCTCACCAATCCAGCAGGGTTGGAGGGACACTGAAGCTTTCTTT.

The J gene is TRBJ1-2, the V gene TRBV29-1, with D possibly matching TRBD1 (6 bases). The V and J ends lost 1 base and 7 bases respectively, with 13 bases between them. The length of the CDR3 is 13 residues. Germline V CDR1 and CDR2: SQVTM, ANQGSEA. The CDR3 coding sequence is TGCAGCGTTGAAGGAGGGCAAGGGGGTGGCTACACCTTC. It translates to CSVEGGQGGGYTF.

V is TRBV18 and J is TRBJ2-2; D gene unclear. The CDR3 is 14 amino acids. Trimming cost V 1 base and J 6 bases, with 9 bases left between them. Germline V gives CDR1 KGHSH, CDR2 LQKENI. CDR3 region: CASSPRPQPGELFF. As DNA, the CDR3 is TGTGCCAGCTCACCACGGCCGCAACCCGGGGAGCTGTTTTTT. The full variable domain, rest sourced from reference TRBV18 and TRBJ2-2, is NAGVMQNPRHLVRRRGQEARLRCSPMKGHSHVYWYRQLPEEGLKFMVYLQKENIIDESGMPKERFSAEFPKEGPSILRIQQVVRGDSAAYFCASSPRPQPGELFFGEGSRLTVL.

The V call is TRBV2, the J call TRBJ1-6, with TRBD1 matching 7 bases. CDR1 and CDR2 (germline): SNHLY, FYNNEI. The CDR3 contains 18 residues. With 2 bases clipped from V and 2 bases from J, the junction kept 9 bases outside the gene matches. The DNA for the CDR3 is TGTGCCAGCAGTGAAAGCCTCACAGGGGTGACCTATAATTCACCCCTCCACTTT. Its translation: CASSESLTGVTYNSPLHF.